The sequence of this T cell receptor (beta chain) was determined in a study of regulatory T cells in long-lasting Graves disease. Sequencing libraries for TCR beta were prepared with iRepertoire HTBI primers and Arm-PCR of CDR3 regions. TCRdb reanalysed the multiplex PCR reads using MiXCR and keeps one entry per CDR3 protein. Found here are roughly 380,000 distinct CDR3 sequences, about 16% of them singletons; the top ten hold about a fifth. This clonotype was counted only a few times. Indicated time point: newly diagnosed GD, antithyroid drugs for less than 3 months. RNA extracted from PBMCs served as the sequencing template. Graves' disease diagnoses followed American Thyroid Association guidelines. Each patient gave 8.5 to 10 milliliters of EDTA-anticoagulated peripheral blood. The CDR3 runs to 14 residues. The germline V gene encodes CDR1 SGHRS and CDR2 YFSETQ. The V gene lost 4 bases and the J gene lost 2 bases, with 12 bases spanning the gap.

The sequence was collected from a female donor with Graves disease. The sample consisted of peripheral blood mononuclear cells (PBMCs), taken at new diagnosis, from a patient treated with antithyroid drugs. J is TRBJ2-5 and V is TRBV5-1; D is possibly TRBD1 (6 bases). For the CDR3, the DNA is TGCGCCAGCAGCCTGACCGGGACACAAGAGACCCAGTACTTC. Translation gives CASSLTGTQETQYF.